This is a list of T cell receptor beta chains from one sample in a study of radiation and T cells in renal cell carcinoma. Here immunoSEQ multiplex PCR was the method, and the copy in TCRdb shows in-frame clones only, minus some. The data show tens of thousands of clones, with around 52% seen just once and 16% held by the top ten. The sample was tumor tissue, taken from a patient whose treatment included radiotherapy and nephrectomy. The receptors derive from a woman aged 45 to 65 with renal cell carcinoma. CDR3s include the opening cysteine and the closing phenylalanine or tryptophan. The D gene is left open where the match is weak. Size is stated for part of the rows, as once, few or many counts, or as a class when the clone is expanded.

TRBV4-3	.	TRBJ2-7	few	TGCGCCAGCAGCCAAGCCGCTACAGGGCGCGAGCAGTACTTC	CASSQAATGREQYF
TRBV6-5	.	TRBJ2-1	.	TGTGCCAGCAGCCGAACGCTAACTAGCAACAATGAGCAGTTCTTC	CASSRTLTSNNEQFF
TRBV23-1	.	TRBJ1-5	medium-sized	TGCGCCAGCAGTCACATTACAGGGCTAAGATGCAATCAGCCCCAGCATTTT	CASSHITGLRCNQPQHF
TRBV11-2	.	TRBJ2-5	once	TGTGCCAGCAGCTTAAGCCTCGAGACCCAGTACTTC	CASSLSLETQYF
TRBV7-9	.	TRBJ1-2	.	TGTGCCAGCAGCCACCGAGGAGACACTTTGGGCTACACCTTC	CASSHRGDTLGYTF
TRBV5-1	TRBD2	TRBJ2-1	.	TGCGCCAGCAGCTTGGCAACTAGCGGAACCTACAATGAGCAGTTCTTC	CASSLATSGTYNEQFF
TRBV5-4	.	TRBJ1-3	.	TGCGCCAGCAGCCGCGGGGAAGCTGGAAACACCATATATTTT	CASSRGEAGNTIYF
TRBV6-1	TRBD1	TRBJ2-7	once	TGTGCCAGCAGTGAATGGGGACAGCGTCTCTACGAGCAGTACTTC	CASSEWGQRLYEQYF
TRBV4-3	TRBD1	TRBJ2-7	.	TGCGCCAGCAGCCAAGATTTTCCAGGGGGAGCCTACGAGCAGTACTTC	CASSQDFPGGAYEQYF
TRBV9	TRBD2	TRBJ2-3	.	TGTGCCAGCAGCACTCGACTAGCGGGGGGCACAGATACGCAGTATTTT	CASSTRLAGGTDTQYF
TRBV4-3	TRBD2	TRBJ2-1	.	TGCGCCAGCAGCCAAGCCTTTCCGGGAGGGGGGCGGAACAATGAGCAGTTCTTC	CASSQAFPGGGRNNEQFF
TRBV4-3	.	TRBJ2-7	large	TGCGCCAGCAGCCAAGATCGAGGGGCAGCCTACGAGCAGTACTTC	CASSQDRGAAYEQYF
TRBV4-2	.	TRBJ2-1	few	TGTGCCAGCAGCCAACATGGGGGACTCCTGGAGCAGTTCTTC	CASSQHGGLLEQFF
TRBV7-9	.	TRBJ1-3	large	TGTGCCAGCAGCTTTCTGGAGAACAGGGACACCATATATTTT	CASSFLENRDTIYF
TRBV29-1	TRBD1	TRBJ1-1	few	TGCAGCGCCTCGGGACAGGTGAACACTGAAGCTTTCTTT	CSASGQVNTEAFF
TRBV14	.	TRBJ2-1	hyperexpanded	TGTGCCAGCAAAAAAGCGGGTGGCGGTGTCTACAATGAGCAGTTCTTC	CASKKAGGGVYNEQFF
TRBV19	.	TRBJ1-3	.	TGTGCCAGTAGTATTGAGGACTTCTCTGGAAACACCATATATTTT	CASSIEDFSGNTIYF
TRBV19	.	TRBJ1-4	.	TGTGCCAGTAGTTCCCCCCAAGGTCTCTCGGTAGGAAAAGAAAAACTGTTTTTT	CASSSPQGLSVGKEKLFF
TRBV19	TRBD1	TRBJ1-5	.	TGTGCCAGTAGTCAGACAGGGGCCACCTATAGCAATCAGCCCCAGCATTTT	CASSQTGATYSNQPQHF
TRBV5-1	TRBD2	TRBJ2-2	.	TGCGCCAGCAGCTCGGGACTAGCGCCCGGCACCGGGGAGCTGTTTTTT	CASSSGLAPGTGELFF
TRBV7-2	TRBD1	TRBJ2-1	.	TGTGCCAGCAGCTTAAATGGCAGGGGGCTCTACAATGAGCAGTTCTTC	CASSLNGRGLYNEQFF
TRBV9	TRBD1	TRBJ1-2	.	TGTGCCAGCAGCCCAGGGGGTCTGGGCGGCTACACCTTC	CASSPGGLGGYTF
TRBV15	.	TRBJ1-1	few	TGTGCCACCAGGGCCCGTAGGACTGGGAACACTGAAGCTTTCTTT	CATRARRTGNTEAFF
TRBV14	.	TRBJ2-7	.	TGTGCCAGCAGCCAGTTGCTGGGGGCCCTAGGCTACGAGCAGTACTTC	CASSQLLGALGYEQYF
TRBV4-2	TRBD2	TRBJ2-3	many	TGTGCCAGCAGCCTGACCCGGACTAGCGGGGGAGATACGCAGTATTTT	CASSLTRTSGGDTQYF
TRBV11-2	.	TRBJ2-1	.	TGTGCCAGCAGCTTAGGGGGGGCCCGCTCCTACAATGAGCAGTTCTTC	CASSLGGARSYNEQFF
TRBV5-1	.	TRBJ2-3	.	TGCGCCAGCAGCTTGGGTGGAGGGCACTCTAGCACAGATACGCAGTATTTT	CASSLGGGHSSTDTQYF
TRBV5-6	.	TRBJ1-1	few	TGTGCCAGCATCGGGCGGGCACGACGGAACACTGAAGCTTTCTTT	CASIGRARRNTEAFF
TRBV10-3	.	TRBJ1-6	few	TGTGCCATCAGTGAGGGTAATAATTCACCCCTCCACTTT	CAISEGNNSPLHF
TRBV18	.	TRBJ1-5	.	TGTGCCAGCTCACCGGAAGGGGATCAGCCCCAGCATTTT	CASSPEGDQPQHF
TRBV7-9	TRBD1	TRBJ2-7	.	TGTGCCAGCAGCAAGACAGGGGGTTACGAGCAGTACTTC	CASSKTGGYEQYF
TRBV7-9	.	TRBJ2-7	.	TGTGCCAGCAGCTTAGTTTCCGACTACTCCTACGAGCAGTACTTC	CASSLVSDYSYEQYF
TRBV7-9	.	TRBJ2-7	few	TGTGCCTGCAAGCGGCTACCTACCTACGAGCAGTACTTC	CACKRLPTYEQYF
TRBV7-9	.	TRBJ1-4	few	TGTGCCAGCAGCTCCTCGTTTGAAAAACTGTTTTTT	CASSSSFEKLFF
TRBV6-1	.	TRBJ1-1	.	TGTGCCAGCAGTGAAGCTGGGTTCATGAACACTGAAGCTTTCTTT	CASSEAGFMNTEAFF
TRBV7-9	.	TRBJ2-7	.	TGTGCCAGCAGCTTTAGCGACGAGCAGTACTTC	CASSFSDEQYF
TRBV30	.	TRBJ2-1	.	TGTGCCTGGGGGGGGAGTAACAATGAGCAGTTCTTC	CAWGGSNNEQFF
TRBV9	.	TRBJ2-3	.	TGTGCCAGCAGCTATACTTTACAGGGCGGGGGTAGCACAGATACGCAGTATTTT	CASSYTLQGGGSTDTQYF
TRBV28	.	TRBJ1-4	few	TGTGCCAGCAGTTTAGCTGCCTACGAGAGCGAAAAACTGTTTTTT	CASSLAAYESEKLFF
TRBV6-5	.	TRBJ1-2	few	TGTGCCAGCAGCAACTCCTTCTATGGCTACACCTTC	CASSNSFYGYTF
TRBV4-2	.	TRBJ1-5	.	TGTGCCAGCAGCCATTCGAGGGCGAGTCAGCCCCAGCATTTT	CASSHSRASQPQHF
TRBV30	.	TRBJ2-7	.	TGTGCCTGGAGGGGGAACGGGGCGGCCTACTACGAGCAGTACTTC	CAWRGNGAAYYEQYF
TRBV7-8	.	TRBJ2-2	few	TGTGCCAGCAGCTTAGTTGTGGGACACGGGGAGCTGTTTTTT	CASSLVVGHGELFF
TRBV5-4	TRBD1	TRBJ1-3	few	TGTGCCAGCAGCTTGGTCGGACAGGGGCGAATCGGAAACACCATATATTTT	CASSLVGQGRIGNTIYF
TRBV10-3	TRBD1	TRBJ1-2	many	TGTGCCATCAGGTCGGACAGGGGGCTTTTTGGCTACACCTTC	CAIRSDRGLFGYTF
TRBV5-1	.	TRBJ2-7	few	TGCGCCAGCAGCGCCGGAGCAGGTTACGAGCAGTACTTC	CASSAGAGYEQYF
TRBV29-1	.	TRBJ1-2	.	TGCAGCTCATGGGGGGTGAACTATGGCTACACCTTC	CSSWGVNYGYTF
TRBV6-1	.	TRBJ2-2	few	TGTGCCAGCAGTGCCAGGAGAGGCACCGGGGAGCTGTTTTTT	CASSARRGTGELFF
TRBV7-8	.	TRBJ2-1	.	TGTGCCAGCGCCGTGGCGGGCTACAATGAGCAGTTCTTC	CASAVAGYNEQFF
TRBV19	.	TRBJ2-7	.	TGTGCCAGTAGTATGACAATCGCCTACGAGCAGTACTTC	CASSMTIAYEQYF
TRBV5-6	.	TRBJ1-2	.	TGTGCCAGCAGCTTGGCGGCGTTAAGTAGAAGTGGCTACACCTTC	CASSLAALSRSGYTF
TRBV30	.	TRBJ1-1	.	TGTGCCTGGAGTCGCGTGTCCGGGAACACTGAAGCTTTCTTT	CAWSRVSGNTEAFF
TRBV5-6	.	TRBJ2-5	many	TGTGCCAGCAGTTGGACAGAAGAGACCCAGTACTTC	CASSWTEETQYF
TRBV5-6	.	TRBJ1-2	few	TGTGCCAGCAGCTTGTATCTTCACAGCGGTCGAGCTAACTATGGCTACACCTTC	CASSLYLHSGRANYGYTF